This T cell receptor beta chain was identified during a study of T cell changes during pregnancy in multiple sclerosis. The germline CDR1 and CDR2 sequences are SGHVS and FNYEAQ. The CDR3 extends over 13 amino acids. V trimming: 4 bases; J trimming: 9 bases; junction bases outside the gene matches: 4. TCRdb's copy holds only in-frame clones and misses some; the assay was immunoSEQ multiplex PCR. Among 60,000 or so clones, about 91% were seen once, and the ten largest hold 0.85% to 0.9%. Sequenced here: peripheral blood, sampled before pregnancy. The chain joins TRBV7-6 to TRBJ2-7; TRBD1 matches 12 bases. The receptor was derived from a female donor with multiple sclerosis, enrolled in a pregnancy study. The CDR3 protein is CASSWGQGAGQYF. In nucleotides, the CDR3 is TGTGCCAGCAGCTGGGGACAGGGGGCGGGGCAGTACTTC.